This TCR beta chain was retrieved from a study of cytomegalovirus exposure and HLA in healthy donors. Study conclusions and caveats: Among CMV-associated TCR beta chains, most appeared HLA-restricted in a later analysis. Another analysis was done later, and it associated approximately 18,000 TCR beta sequences with HLA alleles at 0.05 false discovery rate. In a later analysis, compared with equally common non-associated chains, HLA-associated beta chains were more expanded.

On this clone itself: The antigen remains undetermined.

Primers: 60 Vbeta forward and 13 Jbeta reverse. Repertoires were generated with immunoSEQ multiplex PCR, while TCRdb's copy carries only in-frame clones and drops some. Here the sample spans about 160,000 clones, roughly 80% being singletons. Germline CDR1 is MNHNS and CDR2 is SASEGT. The CDR3 loop spans 15 amino acids. J is TRBJ2-5 and V is TRBV6-1, with 8 bases that match TRBD2. With the DNA end fitting TRBJ2-7 better, the J assignment may be wrong. The sample comprised PBMCs. This TCR derives from a woman in her twenties or thirties in good health and CMV-seropositive. The CDR3 DNA reads TGTGCCAGCAGCCAAATGGGCGGGGGGATTTACGAGCAGTACTTC. The encoded protein is CASSQMGGGIYEQYF.